Below, 9 T cell receptor beta chains from the same sample are listed, as sequenced in a study of PD-L1 blockade in urothelial cancer. The protocol was immunoSEQ multiplex PCR, while the TCRdb copy is restricted to in-frame clones and leaves out a portion. The sample includes just over 20,000 clones, nearly 90% of them seen just once. The sample was PBMCs, taken around atezolizumab (anti-PD-L1) treatment. Every receptor here comes from an older woman with urothelial cancer.

The chain recombines TRBV6-1 with TRBJ1-3; tentatively, D is TRBD1 (6 bases). Germline assignment: CDR1 MNHNS and CDR2 SASEGT. Trimming pared 4 bases from V and 4 bases from J, leaving 14 bases between. The CDR3 spans 15 residues. CDR3 sequence (DNA): TGTGCCAGCAGTGGAGAACAGGGATCCGGAAACACCATATATTTT. Its translation: CASSGEQGSGNTIYF.

This clone was recorded a few times. The V gene is TRBV7-9, the J gene TRBJ1-5, with unresolved D. The CDR3 is 13 amino acids. V was clipped by 3 bases and J by 0 bases, with 3 bases between them. Germline CDR1 SEHNR, CDR2 FQNEAQ (reference sequence). CDR3 residues: CASSFSSNQPQHF. The CDR3 region has the DNA TGTGCCAGCAGCTTTAGTAGCAATCAGCCCCAGCATTTT.

V usage is TRBV6-1 and J usage is TRBJ2-1; 7 bases match TRBD1. CDR3 length: 15 residues. With V trimmed by 4 bases and J by 5 bases, 8 bases remained unmatched. Germline lookup yields CDR1 MNHNS and CDR2 SASEGT. The CDR3 protein is CASSASGQVHNEQFF. The CDR3 DNA reads TGTGCCAGCAGTGCCTCCGGACAGGTCCACAATGAGCAGTTCTTC.

This clone was observed a few times. This chain links TRBV2 with TRBJ1-1; D unresolved. CDR1 is SNHLY and CDR2 is FYNNEI in the germline V gene. The CDR3 is 13 residues long. Trimming pared 10 bases from V and 1 base from J, leaving 13 bases between. The CDR3 region is CATQLGPNTEAFF. CDR3 DNA sequence: TGTGCCACCCAACTGGGCCCGAACACTGAAGCTTTCTTT.

The gene calls are TRBV5-1 and TRBJ2-2; 10 positions match TRBD2. The CDR3 length is 15 residues. CDR1 SGHRS and CDR2 YFSETQ come from the germline V gene. J was trimmed by 6 bases and V by 4 bases; bases with no gene match: 6. CDR3 sequence (DNA): TGCGCCAGCAGCATGGGTCTAGCGGGAGCCGGGGAGCTGTTTTTT. This sequence encodes CASSMGLAGAGELFF.

This chain joins TRBV27 and TRBJ2-5, with a weak D call TRBD1 (6 bases). The CDR3 has 13 residues. CDR1 and CDR2 (germline): MNHEY, SMNVEV (reference sequence). Trimming took off 2 bases at V and 10 bases at J, with 14 bases between the two ends. CDR3 bases: TGTGCCAGCAGTTTAGGGTCAAGGGGGATCCAGTACTTC. Amino acids: CASSLGSRGIQYF.

The V and J genes are TRBV11-1 and TRBJ2-2, with 10 bases fitting TRBD2. The CDR3 extends over 16 amino acids. J lost 5 bases, V lost 5 bases, and 8 bases had no gene match. CDR1 and CDR2 from the germline V gene are SGHAT and FQDESV (reference sequence). The CDR3 nucleotides read TGTGCCAGCAGCCGGGGCCTAGCGGGAGTGACCGGGGAGCTGTTTTTT. Amino acids: CASSRGLAGVTGELFF.

V usage is TRBV27 and J usage is TRBJ1-2, with D possibly being TRBD1 (6 bases). V dropped 6 bases and J dropped 8 bases, with 16 bases sitting between them. CDR3 length equals 13 residues. CDR1 is MNHEY, CDR2 SMNVEV, per germline (reference sequence). CDR3 sequence reads: CASRPGTPSGYTF. DNA for the CDR3: TGTGCCAGCAGGCCTGGGACACCCAGCGGCTACACCTTC.

This sequence joins TRBV2 and TRBJ2-7; 9 nucleotides match TRBD2. The germline V gene has CDR1 SNHLY and CDR2 FYNNEI. CDR3 length: 14 residues. The V and J ends lost 6 bases and 3 bases, in that order; junction bases with no gene match: 6. The CDR3 loop is CASRRLAASYEQYF. In DNA, the CDR3 is TGTGCCAGCAGGAGACTAGCGGCAAGCTACGAGCAGTACTTC.